The 5 T cell receptor beta chains reported below all come from one sample, sequenced in a study of T cell repertoires in cytomegalovirus infection. Each CDR3 protein is one row after TCRdb ran MiXCR on the reads. Here the sample spans 230,000 or so distinct CDR3 sequences, 15% to 20% being singletons. Sequencing was done on a sample of CD8+ T cells from PBMCs. These receptors all come from a human donor in good health (CMV status not recorded). Some clones in this sample may be carry-over from other donors' samples.

This chain joins TRBV7-8 and TRBJ2-1, with 11 bases that match TRBD1. With 11 bases clipped from V and 6 bases from J, the junction kept 9 bases outside the gene matches. The CDR3 extends over 14 amino acids. The V gene's germline CDR1 is SGHVS and CDR2 FQNEAQ. CDR3 residues: CASHRDRGANEQFF. CDR3 in DNA: TGTGCCTCCCACCGGGACAGGGGGGCCAATGAGCAGTTCTTC. The entire variable domain, with the rest obtained from reference TRBV7-8 and TRBJ2-1, is as follows: GAGVSQSPRYKVAKRGQDVALRCDPISGHVSLFWYQQALGQGPEFLTYFQNEAQLDKSGLPSDRFFAERPEGSVSTLKIQRTQQEDSAVYLCASHRDRGANEQFFGPGTRLTVL.

This clonotype was counted a few times. This chain links TRBV6-6 with TRBJ2-7, with D possibly being TRBD2 (5 bases). V was clipped by 3 bases and J by 2 bases, with 14 bases between them. The CDR3 spans 15 residues. Germline CDR1 and CDR2: MNHNY and SVGAGI (reference sequence). This CDR3 is CASSYSGFGTYEQYF. The CDR3 DNA reads as TGTGCCAGCAGTTATTCGGGGTTTGGGACCTACGAGCAGTACTTC.

V usage is TRBV5-1 and J usage is TRBJ1-1; maybe TRBD1 (5 bases). Trimming removed 0 bases at V and 4 bases at J, with 16 bases between. Germline V gene lookup returns CDR1 SGHRS and CDR2 YFSETQ. This CDR3 has 16 residues. The CDR3: CASSLGGVGLGTEAFF. The CDR3 nucleotides are TGCGCCAGCAGCTTGGGGGGCGTGGGGCTCGGCACTGAAGCTTTCTTT.

This clonotype was picked up many times. This chain connects TRBV7-8 to TRBJ1-1; TRBD1 agrees at 10 bases. The CDR3 extends over 16 amino acids. J was trimmed by 1 base and V by 4 bases; bases with no gene match: 6. CDR1 and CDR2 from the germline V gene are SGHVS and FQNEAQ. For the CDR3, the DNA is TGTGCCAGCAGCTCCCAGCGGGACAGGGGGAACACTGAAGCTTTCTTT. Its protein is CASSSQRDRGNTEAFF.

The table lists this clonotype with a few counts. V usage is TRBV13 and J usage is TRBJ2-7, with 7 positions matching TRBD1. The germline CDR1 and CDR2 sequences are PRHDT and FYEKMQ (reference sequence). Losses at the gene ends were 5 bases for V and 0 bases for J; bases not matched to a gene: 7. This CDR3 spans 15 amino acids. The CDR3 coding sequence is TGTGCCAGCAGCCCCGGACAGGATCTCTCCTACGAGCAGTACTTC. Its translation is CASSPGQDLSYEQYF.